This T cell receptor (beta chain) was sequenced for a study of blood T cell repertoires in COVID-19. The overall study: PBMCs, B-cell-depleted T cells, or T cells were the source of the cDNA or gDNA that made up the material.

Those enrolled in Seattle joined during active infection and were followed longitudinally afterward. Methods used by the authors: Amplification with reference gene primers provided the estimates of nucleated cell counts. The data were produced by immunoSEQ multiplex PCR, yet TCRdb's version contains in-frame clones alone and is incomplete. V and J calls and clone size are copied from that table; D and trimming were computed from the DNA. The data show hundreds of thousands of clones, nearly 90% seen once. This CDR3 has 16 amino acids. Germline values: CDR1 SGHAT, CDR2 FQDESV (reference sequence). V lost 4 bases, J lost 5 bases, and 11 bases stayed unmatched.

The source is a woman aged 40 to 50 with COVID-19, enrolled during active disease. The sequenced sample was peripheral blood. The genes are TRBV11-1 and TRBJ1-1, with 9 bases that match TRBD1. The CDR3 DNA reads TGTGCCAGCAGCTCGGGACAGGGTAGAGGAGGGACTGAAGCTTTCTTT. It yields the protein CASSSGQGRGGTEAFF.